The rows below give T cell receptor beta chains drawn from one sample of a study of cytomegalovirus exposure and HLA in healthy donors. The assay was immunoSEQ multiplex PCR, and TCRdb's table has in-frame clones only and misses some. The sample includes tens of thousands of clones, 75% to 85% of them seen just once. The specimen sequenced was PBMCs. These receptors were obtained from a male donor in good health and CMV-seronegative. CDR3s include the opening cysteine and the closing phenylalanine or tryptophan. Each record gives: J gene, V gene, clone size, D gene, CDR3 DNA, CDR3 protein. A D gene is named only where the DNA matches it firmly. Rows give clone size only sometimes, using once, few, many, or a class for an expanded clone.

TRBJ1-6 | TRBV25-1 | once | - | TGTGCCAGCAGTGAAGACAGCCATTCACCCCTCCACTTT | CASSEDSHSPLHF
TRBJ1-6 | TRBV6-1 | - | TRBD1 | TGTGCCAGCACGGGGACAGTCAATTCACCCCTCCACTTT | CASTGTVNSPLHF
TRBJ1-3 | TRBV30 | - | - | TGTGCCTGGAGGGCAAGGACAGAGGGGAACTCTGGAAACACCATATATTTT | CAWRARTEGNSGNTIYF
TRBJ2-5 | TRBV7-9 | - | TRBD2 | TGTGCCAGCAGCCAGGCGGGGGGAAAAGAGACCCAGTACTTC | CASSQAGGKETQYF
TRBJ2-7 | TRBV7-9 | - | - | TGTGCCAGCAGCCCTCCTAGGGGGATCTCCTACGAGCAGTACTTC | CASSPPRGISYEQYF
TRBJ1-2 | TRBV4-2 | - | TRBD1 | TGTGCCAGCAGCCAATCGATAACAGGGGATGGCTACACCTTC | CASSQSITGDGYTF
TRBJ1-1 | TRBV4-3 | - | - | TGCGCCAGCAGCCAAGCACTCGCGGAGGAAGTGAGGACTGAAGCTTTCTTT | CASSQALAEEVRTEAFF
TRBJ1-1 | TRBV18 | - | - | TGTGCCAGCTCACGAGCGAACACTGAAGCTTTCTTT | CASSRANTEAFF
TRBJ1-2 | TRBV29-1 | few | - | TGCAGCGTCGGCGCAGGACTTAACTATGGCTACACCTTC | CSVGAGLNYGYTF
TRBJ1-2 | TRBV5-1 | - | TRBD1 | TGCGCCAGCAGCCAGGACAGGGGAATATATGGCTACACCTTC | CASSQDRGIYGYTF
TRBJ2-7 | TRBV5-1 | - | TRBD1 | TGCGCCAGCAGCTTGGGCGGACAGGAACGGCCGTACTTC | CASSLGGQERPYF